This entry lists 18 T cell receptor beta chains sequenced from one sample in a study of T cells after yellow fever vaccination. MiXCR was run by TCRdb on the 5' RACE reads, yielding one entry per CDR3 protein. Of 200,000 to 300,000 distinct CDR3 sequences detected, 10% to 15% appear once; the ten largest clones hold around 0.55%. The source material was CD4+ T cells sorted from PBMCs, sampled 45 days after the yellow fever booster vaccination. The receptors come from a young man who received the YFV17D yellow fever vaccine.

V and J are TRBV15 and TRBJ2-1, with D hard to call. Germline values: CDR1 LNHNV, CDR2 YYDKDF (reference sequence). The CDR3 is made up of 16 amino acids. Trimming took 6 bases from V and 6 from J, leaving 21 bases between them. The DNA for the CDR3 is TGTGCCACCAGGAACAATGGGTTTCAGGCTGGCAATGAGCAGTTCTTC. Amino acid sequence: CATRNNGFQAGNEQFF.

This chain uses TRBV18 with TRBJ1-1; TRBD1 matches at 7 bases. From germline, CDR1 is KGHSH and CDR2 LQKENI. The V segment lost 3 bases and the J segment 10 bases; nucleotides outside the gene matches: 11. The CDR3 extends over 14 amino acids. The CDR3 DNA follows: TGTGCCAGCTCACCGGAACACAGGGGAGAAGTAGCTTTCTTT. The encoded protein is CASSPEHRGEVAFF.

The CDR3 sequence is CASSDSWQGPEQYF. As DNA, the CDR3 is TGTGCCAGTAGTGACTCGTGGCAGGGCCCCGAGCAGTACTTC. This chain joins TRBV19 and TRBJ2-7; a weak D match, TRBD1 (5 bases). The V gene's germline CDR1 is LNHDA and CDR2 SQIVND (reference sequence). The CDR3 contains 14 residues. The V end lost 5 bases, the J end lost 6 bases, and 17 bases lay between the germline ends.

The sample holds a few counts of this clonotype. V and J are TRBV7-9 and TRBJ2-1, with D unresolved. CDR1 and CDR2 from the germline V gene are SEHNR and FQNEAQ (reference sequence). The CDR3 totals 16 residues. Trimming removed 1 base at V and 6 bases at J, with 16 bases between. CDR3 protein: CASSLGRLVSANEQFF. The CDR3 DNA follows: TGTGCCAGCAGCTTAGGGCGTCTGGTTTCGGCCAATGAGCAGTTCTTC.

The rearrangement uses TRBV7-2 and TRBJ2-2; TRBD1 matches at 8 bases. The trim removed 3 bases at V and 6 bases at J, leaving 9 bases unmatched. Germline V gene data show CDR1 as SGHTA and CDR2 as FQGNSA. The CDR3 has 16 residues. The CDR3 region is CASSFETGAIPGELFF. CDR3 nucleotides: TGTGCCAGCAGCTTCGAGACAGGGGCTATTCCCGGGGAGCTGTTTTTT.

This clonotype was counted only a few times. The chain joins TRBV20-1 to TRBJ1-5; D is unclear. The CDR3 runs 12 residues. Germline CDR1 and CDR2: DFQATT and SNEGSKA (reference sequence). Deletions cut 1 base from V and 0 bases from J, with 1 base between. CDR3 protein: CSARVSNQPQHF. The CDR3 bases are TGCAGTGCTAGAGTTAGCAATCAGCCCCAGCATTTT.

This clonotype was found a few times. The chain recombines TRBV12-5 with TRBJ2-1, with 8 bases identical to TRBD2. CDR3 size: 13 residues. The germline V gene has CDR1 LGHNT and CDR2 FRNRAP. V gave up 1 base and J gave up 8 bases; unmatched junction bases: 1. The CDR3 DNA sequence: TGTGCTAGTGGTTTGGCGGGAGGGGATGAGCAGTTCTTC. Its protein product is CASGLAGGDEQFF.

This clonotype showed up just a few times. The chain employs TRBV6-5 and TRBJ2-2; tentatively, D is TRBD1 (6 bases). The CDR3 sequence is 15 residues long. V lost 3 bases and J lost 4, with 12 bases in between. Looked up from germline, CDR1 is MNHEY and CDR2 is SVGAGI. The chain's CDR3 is CASSYTGSATGELFF. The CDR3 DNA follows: TGTGCCAGCAGTTATACAGGGTCCGCCACCGGGGAGCTGTTTTTT.

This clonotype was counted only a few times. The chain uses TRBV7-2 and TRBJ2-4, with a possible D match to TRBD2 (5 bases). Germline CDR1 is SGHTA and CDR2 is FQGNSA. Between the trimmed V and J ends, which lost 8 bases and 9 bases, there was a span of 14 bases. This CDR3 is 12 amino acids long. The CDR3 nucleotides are TGTGCCAGCGGGCGAGGGCACGGCATTCAGTACTTC. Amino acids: CASGRGHGIQYF.

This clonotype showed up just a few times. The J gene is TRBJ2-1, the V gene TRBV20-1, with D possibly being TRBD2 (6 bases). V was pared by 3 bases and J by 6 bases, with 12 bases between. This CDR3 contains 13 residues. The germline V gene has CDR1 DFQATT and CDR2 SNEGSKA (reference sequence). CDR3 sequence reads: CSASRLARNEQFF. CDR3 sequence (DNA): TGCAGTGCTAGCCGGCTAGCGCGCAATGAGCAGTTCTTC.

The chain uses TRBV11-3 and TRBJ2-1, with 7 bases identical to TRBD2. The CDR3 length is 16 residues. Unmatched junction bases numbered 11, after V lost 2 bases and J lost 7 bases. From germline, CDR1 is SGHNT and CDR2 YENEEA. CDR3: CASSLFSAGVRNEQFF. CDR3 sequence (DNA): TGTGCCAGCAGCTTATTTTCTGCGGGAGTGAGAAATGAGCAGTTCTTC.

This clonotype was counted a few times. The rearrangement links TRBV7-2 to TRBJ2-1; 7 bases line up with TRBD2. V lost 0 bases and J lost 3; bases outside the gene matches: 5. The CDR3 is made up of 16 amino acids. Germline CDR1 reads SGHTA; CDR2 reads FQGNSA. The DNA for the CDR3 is TGTGCCAGCAGCTTAGCGTCGGGACTATACTACAATGAGCAGTTCTTC. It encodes CASSLASGLYYNEQFF.

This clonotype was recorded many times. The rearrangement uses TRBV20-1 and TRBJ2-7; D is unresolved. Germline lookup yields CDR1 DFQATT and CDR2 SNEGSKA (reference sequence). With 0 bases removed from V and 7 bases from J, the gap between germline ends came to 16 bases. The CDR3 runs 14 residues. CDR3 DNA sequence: TGCAGTGCTAGAGAGGGCGGCGTGGAAGAGGAGCAGTACTTC. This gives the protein CSAREGGVEEEQYF.

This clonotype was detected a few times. The CDR3 nucleotides are TGCGCCAGCAGCTTAACTCTCCAGAACACTGAAGCTTTCTTT. Translated, it gives CASSLTLQNTEAFF. V gene TRBV5-1 combines with J gene TRBJ1-1; D is ambiguous. CDR1 is SGHRS, CDR2 YFSETQ, per germline. Between the trimmed V and J ends, which lost 2 bases and 1 base, there was a span of 9 bases. The CDR3 totals 14 residues.

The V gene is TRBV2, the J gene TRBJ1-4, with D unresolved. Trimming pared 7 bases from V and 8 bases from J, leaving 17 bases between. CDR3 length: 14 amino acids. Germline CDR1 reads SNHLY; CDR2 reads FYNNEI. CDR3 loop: CASTWLREGEKLFF. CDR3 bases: TGTGCCAGCACCTGGCTTCGGGAAGGCGAAAAACTGTTTTTT. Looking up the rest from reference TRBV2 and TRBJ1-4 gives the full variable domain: EPEVTQTPSHQVTQMGQEVILRCVPISNHLYFYWYRQILGQKVEFLVSFYNNEISEKSEIFDDQFSVERPDGSNFTLKIRSTKLEDSAMYFCASTWLREGEKLFFGSGTQLSVL.

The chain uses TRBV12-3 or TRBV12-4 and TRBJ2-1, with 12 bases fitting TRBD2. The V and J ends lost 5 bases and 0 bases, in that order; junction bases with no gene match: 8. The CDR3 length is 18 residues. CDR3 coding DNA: TGTGCCAGCAGTCCTCGGACTAGCGGGAAGCCCTCCTACAATGAGCAGTTCTTC. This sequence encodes CASSPRTSGKPSYNEQFF.

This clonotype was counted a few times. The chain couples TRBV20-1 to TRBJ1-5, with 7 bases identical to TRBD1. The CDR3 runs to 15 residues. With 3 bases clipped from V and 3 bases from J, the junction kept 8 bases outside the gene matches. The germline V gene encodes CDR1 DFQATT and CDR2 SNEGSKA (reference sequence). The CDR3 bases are TGCAGTGCTAGCCAGGGACAGCACCACAATCAGCCCCAGCATTTT. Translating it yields CSASQGQHHNQPQHF.

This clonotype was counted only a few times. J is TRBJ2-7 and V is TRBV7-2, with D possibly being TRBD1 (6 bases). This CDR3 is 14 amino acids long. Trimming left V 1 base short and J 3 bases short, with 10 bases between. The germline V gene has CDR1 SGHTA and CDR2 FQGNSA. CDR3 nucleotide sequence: TGTGCCAGCAGCTTAGGACAGGCCGTCTACGAGCAGTACTTC. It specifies CASSLGQAVYEQYF.